The T cell receptor (beta chain) described here comes from a study of cytomegalovirus exposure and HLA in healthy donors. For the study at large: Per a later analysis, the roughly 690 first-cohort and 95 to 150 validation repertoires shared one platform. Study-wide findings and caveats: In vitro confirmation showed a few CMV-associated chains to be CMV antigen specific. Reports showed the classifier diagnosing cytomegalovirus status with high specificity and sensitivity.

Between the trimmed V and J ends, which lost 2 bases and 9 bases, there was a span of 26 bases. This CDR3 has 18 residues. Germline lookup yields CDR1 SGHDN and CDR2 FVKESK. This clone was counted once. Its antigen is not known. Only in-frame clones appear in the TCRdb table, and some are missing; sequencing was by immunoSEQ multiplex PCR. This sample has about 140,000 clones, with around 80% found just once. The sequenced sample was PBMCs. The chain uses TRBV14 and TRBJ2-1; D perhaps matches TRBD1 (6 bases). This clonotype was sampled from a man younger than 40 in good health and CMV-seropositive. This chain's CDR3 is CASSQPEKQGEGTGEQFF. CDR3 coding DNA: TGTGCCAGCAGCCAACCCGAGAAACAGGGAGAGGGTACTGGTGAGCAGTTCTTC.